The subject of this entry is one T cell receptor beta chain. This entry is derived from a study of PD-L1 blockade in urothelial cancer. Study-level background: Male sex and bladder-origin urothelial cancer characterized twenty-five of the 29 patients.

Specified time point: peripheral blood 6 weeks after treatment start. The assay was immunoSEQ multiplex PCR, and TCRdb's table has in-frame clones only and misses some. This sample yields under 35,000 clones, of which nearly 90% are seen a single time; under 9.5% belongs to the top ten. The sequences come from PBMCs, collected around atezolizumab (anti-PD-L1) treatment. The clonotype comes from an older man with urothelial cancer.

CDR3 protein: CASSLGSGRTYEQYF. The CDR3 bases are TGTGCCAGCAGCTTAGGTAGCGGAAGAACCTACGAGCAGTACTTC. This rearrangement joins TRBV7-9 to TRBJ2-7; a weak D match, TRBD2 (6 bases). This CDR3 spans 15 amino acids. Trimming took 1 base from V and 2 from J, leaving 12 bases between them. Germline V gene lookup returns CDR1 SEHNR and CDR2 FQNEAQ (reference sequence).